What follows describes a single TCR beta chain. Trimming shortened V by 3 bases and J by 0 bases, and 11 bases separated the two germline ends. The CDR3 is 16 residues long. Germline CDR1 SGHVS, CDR2 FQNEAQ. The sample originates from a study of PD-L1 blockade in urothelial cancer. Measured with immunoSEQ multiplex PCR; TCRdb has only the in-frame clones, and not every one. There are some 84,000 clones in the sample; about 90% occur only once, and 4.5% to 7% lies in the top ten. This receptor was identified in a woman in her seventies with urothelial cancer. The chain has TRBV7-8 and TRBJ2-2, with a possible D match to TRBD2 (5 bases). Source: PBMCs, taken around atezolizumab (anti-PD-L1) treatment. The CDR3 DNA follows: TGTGCCAGCAGCTTCCGAGAACTAGCGAACACCGGGGAGCTGTTTTTT. Protein product: CASSFRELANTGELFF. The full variable domain, with the rest looked up from reference TRBV7-8 and TRBJ2-2, is GAGVSQSPRYKVAKRGQDVALRCDPISGHVSLFWYQQALGQGPEFLTYFQNEAQLDKSGLPSDRFFAERPEGSVSTLKIQRTQQEDSAVYLCASSFRELANTGELFFGEGSRLTVL.